Reported below is one TCR beta chain. Its antigen is still unknown. The data stem from a study of a mutant IDH1 vaccine in newly diagnosed glioma. Profiling relied on immunoSEQ multiplex PCR, and the TCRdb table lists in-frame clones only, not all of them. The data contain 110,000 or so clones, 85% to 90% of them seen just once; the ten biggest clones take up 0.5% to 0.65%. Documented time point: week 11, during vaccination. Vaccinated patients received 300 ug of mutant IDH1 20-mer peptide per dose, with topical imiquimod. V shed 4 bases and J shed 7 bases, with 8 bases lying between them. This CDR3 contains 12 residues. Germline CDR1 SGHTA, CDR2 FQGNSA.

The sequenced sample was PBMCs, obtained from a glioma patient whose treatment included an IDH1 peptide vaccine. The genes are TRBV7-2 and TRBJ2-1; D remains ambiguous. This TCR derives from a woman in her fifties or sixties with glioma. CDR3 DNA sequence: TGTGCCAGCAGCTCCTTGGGGAATGAGCAGTTCTTC. Its protein product is CASSSLGNEQFF.